The subject of this entry is one T cell receptor beta chain. This receptor's antigen is unknown. There are no base qualities to consult, and no much larger clone falls within one base. Library preparation employed 5' RACE. The sequencing machine was an Illumina HiSeq 2500. A second about 7 to 12 cycle PCR used a sample-barcoded 5' primer and a J-beta primer mix. A unique molecular identifier was introduced onto each TCR beta cDNA molecule by a template-switch 5' adaptor carrying 12 random nucleotides. At least 3 million CDR3-containing paired-end reads were obtained from each sample. All of the RNA was converted into first-strand cDNA using the Mint cDNA synthesis kit, with a TRBC-specific oligonucleotide serving as the primer. After uracil-DNA glycosylase treatment, a first 18-cycle PCR used universal primers M1SS and BC2_uni_R on all cDNA. The source study handled its data this way. Normalization of each sample was performed by random selection of 1 million high-quality reads, each carrying a distinct molecular identifier. Reads with shared molecular identifiers were discarded instead of being binned into consensus sequences. MiTCR, with a Q25 quality threshold and the strictest error-elimination algorithm, was used for CDR3 identification, clonotype clustering and error correction. A nonparametric unseen species model using Euler transformation provided a lower-bound estimate of total TCR beta diversity. The public reads were reprocessed in TCRdb via fastp at Q25 and MiXCR, keeping in-frame beta chains. CDR3 protein duplicates are merged, each entry listing the most common genes and DNA. It is TCRdb's table, rather than the study itself, that gives the V and J calls and clone size. Across this sample there are about 900,000 distinct CDR3 sequences, with 45% to 50% seen only once. The ten largest account for around 15% of the sample.

This sample is part of a study of blood T cells in healthy people across ages (dated by TCRdb to about 2015). General notes on the study: In model experiments, roughly one uniquely barcoded TCR beta cDNA molecule per two T cells was captured by template switching. Using deep sequencing normalized with unique cDNA molecular identifiers, the study measured how TCR beta repertoire diversity changes with age. Donors of different ages were randomly distributed across sequencing lanes to avoid experimental bias. Four age groups were formed from the donors: young (average approximately 15 years), middle-aged (around 37), aged (roughly 58) and long-lived (roughly 81). Two additional independent replicas of 1 million unique cDNA reads from the same blood draw were analyzed for two donors (one aged 18 to 29 and one aged 80 or older). What the work shows at the level of the full study, not this receptor alone: A strong correlation was found between observed TCR beta diversity and the percentage of naive T cells measured by flow cytometry. Because donor CMV infection status was unknown, age-related changes in expanded clonotypes were potentially confounded. Observed TCR beta diversity per million T cells fell roughly linearly with age, and a significant reduction was already apparent by age around 39. Conclusive comparison of naive and antigen-experienced compartments was prevented by the profiling of bulk unsorted PBMCs. Compared with the aged group, the long-lived group had more naive CD4+ T cells, fewer expanded clones and increased TCR diversity, a pattern suggesting age selection. Estimates of total diversity based on one million sequenced T cells were regarded as lower bounds and as underestimates.

The germline V gene encodes CDR1 SGHAT and CDR2 FQNNGV. The CDR3 goes from the cysteine to the phenylalanine over 15 residues. The sequence is cut down to CDR3 DNA, 45 bases in frame from base 1. V and J are truncated by 0 bases and 11 bases respectively, leaving an intervening sequence of 19 bases. Donors were a few dozen systemically healthy Caucasian individuals from Russia aged about 6 to 100 years. Ten milliliters of peripheral blood were drawn from each donor into EDTA-treated Vacutainer tubes. Ficoll-Paque density-gradient centrifugation was used to isolate PBMCs, with at least 6.5 million per sample. Total RNA, at least 5 micrograms per sample, was extracted from PBMCs with Trizol reagent. The percentages of naive CD45RAhigh/CD27high T cells were determined by flow cytometry on a PBMC aliquot from every donor.

The V gene is TRBV11-2 and the J gene is TRBJ2-5; the D gene is possibly TRBD1, with 5 bases matching. The specimen was blood. The source of this sequence is a man aged 25 to 40 in good health. The DNA is TGTGCCAGCAGCTTAGATGTTTCAGGGTACAATGAGCAGTACTTC. Its translation is CASSLDVSGYNEQYF. The CDR3, completed at both ends by the reference TRBV11-2 and TRBJ2-5 genes, gives the full variable domain EAGVAQSPRYKIIEKRQSVAFWCNPISGHATLYWYQQILGQGPKLLIQFQNNGVVDDSQLPKDRFSAERLKGVDSTLKIQPAKLEDSAVYLCASSLDVSGYNEQYFGPGTRLLVL.